This T cell receptor (beta chain) originates from a study of blood T cell repertoires in COVID-19. The wider study: Samples came from the United States, Italy and Spain, spanning acute and convalescent COVID-19.

The authors' processing: Estimation of nucleated cell counts relied on the amplification of reference gene primers. Libraries were prepared by immunoSEQ multiplex PCR; TCRdb keeps only in-frame clonotypes and omits some of them. V and J calls and clone size come straight from that table; D and trimming were deduced from the DNA. The top ten clones hold about 5.6% of a sample with approximately 150,000 clones, 70% to 90% of them seen once. Patients of the Seattle cohort, enrolled during active infection, were followed longitudinally. The clonotype originates from a woman in her forties or fifties with COVID-19, enrolled during active disease. The sample comprised peripheral blood.

The CDR3 loop is CSVLGAAQQGKEQYF. DNA for the CDR3: TGCAGCGTCCTGGGGGCAGCCCAGCAAGGGAAAGAGCAGTACTTC. The chain carries TRBV29-1 and TRBJ2-7; perhaps TRBD1 as D (6 bases). The germline V and J ends were trimmed by 6 bases and 7 bases, with 25 bases remaining between them. CDR1 is SQVTM and CDR2 is ANQGSEA in the germline V gene. The CDR3 is made up of 15 amino acids.